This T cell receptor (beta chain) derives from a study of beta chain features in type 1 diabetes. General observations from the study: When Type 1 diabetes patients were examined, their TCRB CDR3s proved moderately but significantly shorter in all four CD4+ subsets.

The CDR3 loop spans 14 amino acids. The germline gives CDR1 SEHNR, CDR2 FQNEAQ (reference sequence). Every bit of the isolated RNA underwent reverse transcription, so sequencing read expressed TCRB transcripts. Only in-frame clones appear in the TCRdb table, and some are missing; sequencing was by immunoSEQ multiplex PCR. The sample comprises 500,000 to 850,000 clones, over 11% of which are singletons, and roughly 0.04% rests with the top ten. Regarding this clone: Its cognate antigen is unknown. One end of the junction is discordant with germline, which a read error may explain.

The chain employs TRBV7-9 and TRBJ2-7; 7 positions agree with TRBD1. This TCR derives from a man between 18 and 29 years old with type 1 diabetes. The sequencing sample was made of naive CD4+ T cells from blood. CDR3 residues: CASSSTLGTANLGF. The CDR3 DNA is TGTGCCAGCAGCTCAACCCTCGGGACAGCAAATCTAGGGTTC.